This T cell receptor (beta chain) is from a study of post-analysis software for immune sequencing data. As for the study in general: Disease trajectories encompassed relapsing-remitting, secondary progressive and progressive-relapsing multiple sclerosis.

Trimming removed 5 bases from V and 6 bases from J, with 18 bases in between. The CDR3 loop spans 15 amino acids. From germline, CDR1 is SGHAT and CDR2 FQNNGV. A few counts support this clonotype. Its antigen is unknown. Study results and caveats: Comparison of patients with controls showed 5 or 6 TRBV segments more frequent in patients, TRBV5-6, TRBV5-1 and TRBV20-1 among them. Under F measure analysis, samples from one preparation batch co-clustered strongly. Compared with controls, patients showed significantly lower normalized Chao1 diversity.

Unique molecular identifiers featured in each of the TCR beta cDNA libraries. A population of roughly 0.95 to 10 million T cells gave rise to roughly 490,000 cDNA molecules. Using its own MiXCR run on the PCR reads, TCRdb lists one record per CDR3 protein. The sample yields hundreds of thousands of distinct CDR3 sequences, about 32% seen once. The sequence came from a girl under 18 with multiple sclerosis. This rearrangement joins TRBV11-2 to TRBJ2-3; D is unresolved. The sequenced sample was blood. This chain's CDR3 is CASSTNPLVSDTQYF. The CDR3 region has the DNA TGTGCCAGCAGCACAAACCCCCTAGTGAGTGATACGCAGTATTTT.